The 29 T cell receptor beta chains in this list originate from one sample, sequenced in a study of T cell responses to AZD1222 COVID-19 vaccine (dated by TCRdb to the early 2020s). Library prep was done by the immunoSEQ multiplex PCR assay. The clones in this table, taken by TCRdb from immuneACCESS, are in-frame only. Not every clone is retained; where verified, under half of the shortfall comes from an unresolved V gene, and the cause of the rest is unknown. In all, the sample holds 150,000 or so clones, and around 92% of those were seen once. The biggest ten clones account for around 3.5% of the sample. The time point tag for this specimen amounts to: about 28 days (+/-7) after the second vaccine dose. The source material was peripheral blood, sampled 28 days after the second AZD1222 dose. These receptors were collected from an adult who received the AZD1222 COVID-19 vaccine.

The chain links TRBV23-1 to TRBJ2-7; TRBD2 is a possible D gene (5 bases). Being an ORF, TRBV23-1 has a function that is uncertain. With 0 bases removed from V and 2 bases from J, the gap between germline ends came to 17 bases. The CDR3 sequence is 17 residues long. The CDR3 coding sequence is TGCGCCAGCAGTCAATCCGGACTGTTGGTATTGACCTACGAGCAGTACTTC. This sequence encodes CASSQSGLLVLTYEQYF.

This clone is a singleton in its sample. This chain connects TRBV11-2 to TRBJ2-1, with TRBD2 as a possible D gene (6 bases). Germline V gene lookup returns CDR1 SGHAT and CDR2 FQNNGV. CDR3 length equals 17 residues. V lost 1 base, J lost 3 bases, and 16 bases lay in between. CDR3 loop: CASSLGLASSLYNEQFF. CDR3 coding DNA: TGTGCCAGCAGCTTAGGCCTAGCGAGTTCACTCTACAATGAGCAGTTCTTC.

The table lists this clone with a count of one. The V and J genes are TRBV7-9 and TRBJ1-5; D not certain. V was shortened by 1 base and J by 5 bases, with 6 bases between the two germline ends. The CDR3 totals 13 residues. The germline gives CDR1 SEHNR, CDR2 FQNEAQ (reference sequence). The CDR3 region is CASSLVGDQPQHF. The CDR3, as DNA: TGTGCCAGCAGCTTAGTTGGCGATCAGCCCCAGCATTTT. Variable domain in full (rest from reference TRBV7-9 and TRBJ1-5): DTGVSQNPRHKITKRGQNVTFRCDPISEHNRLYWYRQTLGQGPEFLTYFQNEAQLEKSRLLSDRFSAERPKGSFSTLEIQRTEQGDSAMYLCASSLVGDQPQHFGDGTRLSIL.

The chain couples TRBV6-1 to TRBJ2-7, with D perhaps TRBD2 (6 bases). The CDR3 spans 16 residues. Germline-derived CDR1 and CDR2 are MNHNS and SASEGT. V gave up 3 bases and J gave up 5 bases, with 20 bases separating them. As DNA, the CDR3 is TGTGCCAGCAGTGAGCTTCTGAGGGACTTCCACCACGAGCAGTACTTC. As protein: CASSELLRDFHHEQYF.

The V call is TRBV28, the J call TRBJ1-1; D remains ambiguous. The CDR3 loop spans 14 amino acids. The germline V gene encodes CDR1 MDHEN and CDR2 SYDVKM. The V gene lost 5 bases and the J gene lost 0 bases, with 10 bases spanning the gap. The CDR3 coding sequence is TGTGCCAGCAGTCCTGGGAACCTGAACACTGAAGCTTTCTTT. This sequence encodes CASSPGNLNTEAFF.

This chain connects TRBV4-1 to TRBJ2-7; D is tentatively TRBD1 or TRBD2 (5 bases each). This CDR3 is 13 amino acids long. Germline V gene data show CDR1 as MGHRA and CDR2 as YSYEKL. V was clipped by 4 bases and J by 5 bases, with 12 bases between them. DNA of the CDR3: TGCGCCAGCAGCCCCAGAGTGGGGGACGAGCAGTACTTC. Encoded protein: CASSPRVGDEQYF.

The V gene is TRBV6-6, the J gene TRBJ1-6, with D possibly TRBD1 on 5 matching bases. Deletions cut 1 base from V and 7 bases from J, with 11 bases between. Germline loops: CDR1 MNHNY, CDR2 SVGAGI (reference sequence). CDR3 length: 15 residues. The CDR3 DNA reads TGTGCCAGCAGTTACTTTGACAGCCTAAATTCACCCCTCCACTTT. Amino acids: CASSYFDSLNSPLHF.

The CDR3 sequence: CASSVPPGLPSDTQYF. Written as DNA, the CDR3 is TGTGCCAGTTCCGTACCCCCGGGACTTCCCTCTGATACGCAGTATTTT. The rearrangement joins TRBV19 to TRBJ2-3; D is possibly TRBD2 (6 bases). This CDR3 region has 16 residues. Germline V gives CDR1 LNHDA, CDR2 SQIVND (reference sequence). The V and J ends lost 8 bases and 6 bases respectively, with 24 bases between them.

Only one count was recorded for this clone. The chain carries TRBV3-1 (or the pseudogene TRBV3-2) and TRBJ1-4; a possible D gene is TRBD1 (5 bases). V lost 7 bases, J lost 8 bases, and 14 bases lay in between. Germline V lookup: CDR1 LGHDT, CDR2 YNNKEL (reference sequence). CDR3 length equals 13 residues. The chain's CDR3 is CASTGSRGEKLFF. In nucleotides, the CDR3 is TGTGCCAGCACCGGAAGTAGGGGAGAAAAACTGTTTTTT.

This clone was seen only once. The V call is TRBV5-1, the J call TRBJ1-1; possibly TRBD1 for D (6 bases). Trimming cost V 6 bases and J 0 bases, with 12 bases left between them. CDR1 and CDR2 (germline): SGHRS, YFSETQ. This CDR3 has 14 amino acids. In nucleotides, the CDR3 is TGCGCCAGCACAGGGGCGTCTGTGAACACTGAAGCTTTCTTT. Translated: CASTGASVNTEAFF. The variable domain in full, completed from reference TRBV5-1 and TRBJ1-1, reads KAGVTQTPRYLIKTRGQQVTLSCSPISGHRSVSWYQQTPGQGLQFLFEYFSETQRNKGNFPGRFSGRQFSNSRSEMNVSTLELGDSALYLCASTGASVNTEAFFGQGTRLTVV.

This chain joins TRBV5-1 and TRBJ1-1; TRBD1 matches 7 bases. The V gene's germline CDR1 is SGHRS and CDR2 YFSETQ. V shed 4 bases and J 1 base; nucleotides not matched to a gene: 7. The CDR3 is 15 residues long. CDR3 nucleotide sequence: TGCGCCAGCAGCCGACAGGGCGACTCGAACACTGAAGCTTTCTTT. Translation: CASSRQGDSNTEAFF.

The V and J genes are TRBV7-2 and TRBJ1-6; a possible D gene is TRBD1 (6 bases). Germline V lookup: CDR1 SGHTA, CDR2 FQGNSA. This CDR3 is built from 14 residues. Between the trimmed V and J ends, which lost 5 bases and 6 bases, there was a span of 11 bases. Here the CDR3 reads CASSQTGVNSPLHF. Written as DNA, the CDR3 is TGTGCCAGCAGCCAGACAGGCGTTAATTCACCCCTCCACTTT.

This chain uses TRBV2 with TRBJ1-2; TRBD1 matches 8 bases. CDR1 is SNHLY, CDR2 FYNNEI, per germline. The ends lost 6 bases at V and 5 bases at J; junction bases unmatched: 8. This CDR3 contains 14 residues. The CDR3 is CASRVGQGPYGYTF. CDR3 nucleotide sequence: TGTGCCAGCAGGGTCGGACAGGGACCTTATGGCTACACCTTC.

The chain combines TRBV7-9 with TRBJ1-2; D gene ambiguous. The germline V and J ends were trimmed by 8 bases and 6 bases, with 13 bases remaining between them. Germline CDR1 reads SEHNR; CDR2 reads FQNEAQ (reference sequence). The CDR3 has 12 residues. The CDR3 reads CASAPGGDGYTF. CDR3 nucleotides: TGTGCCAGCGCTCCTGGTGGGGATGGCTACACCTTC. The entire variable domain, with the rest obtained from reference TRBV7-9 and TRBJ1-2, is as follows: DTGVSQNPRHKITKRGQNVTFRCDPISEHNRLYWYRQTLGQGPEFLTYFQNEAQLEKSRLLSDRFSAERPKGSFSTLEIQRTEQGDSAMYLCASAPGGDGYTFGSGTRLTVV.

The gene calls are TRBV30 and TRBJ2-3; no clear D gene. V was pared by 4 bases and J by 9 bases, with 14 bases between. The CDR3 runs to 12 residues. The germline V gene has CDR1 GTSNPN and CDR2 SVGIG (reference sequence). The CDR3 region has the DNA TGTGCCTGGACCCCCGCCCTCGCGACGCAGTATTTT. Protein product: CAWTPALATQYF.

V usage is TRBV7-7 and J usage is TRBJ2-1; TRBD2 matches at 10 bases. CDR3 size: 15 residues. V gave up 2 bases and J gave up 7 bases; unmatched junction bases: 5. From germline, CDR1 is SSHAT and CDR2 FNYEAQ (reference sequence). CDR3 coding DNA: TGTGCCAGCAGCTTAAACCTAGCGGGAGTGAATGAGCAGTTCTTC. Protein sequence: CASSLNLAGVNEQFF.

The J gene is TRBJ2-7, the V gene TRBV15, with 8 bases aligning to TRBD2. The germline gives CDR1 LNHNV, CDR2 YYDKDF (reference sequence). The CDR3 contains 18 residues. With 0 bases clipped from V and 2 bases from J, the junction kept 12 bases outside the gene matches. CDR3 coding DNA: TGTGCCACCAGCAGAGATACGTTGGGAGCGGGGGCCACCTACGAGCAGTACTTC. Encoded protein: CATSRDTLGAGATYEQYF.

CDR3 sequence (DNA): TGTGCCAGCAGCCAAGGTGGGGGGAGACAGCCCCAGCATTTT. As protein: CASSQGGGRQPQHF. The J gene is TRBJ1-5, the V gene TRBV3-1 (or the pseudogene TRBV3-2); possible D gene TRBD1, 5 bases. Germline V lookup: CDR1 LGHDT, CDR2 YNNKEL (reference sequence). The CDR3 runs 14 residues. Trimming left V 1 base short and J 7 bases short, with 11 bases between.

CDR3 DNA sequence: TGTGCCATCAGTGAGTCAGAGGGAGACGGTAACATTCAGTACTTC. This sequence encodes CAISESEGDGNIQYF. The gene calls are TRBV10-3 and TRBJ2-4, with a tentative D call TRBD2 (5 bases). Trimming cost V 0 bases and J 7 bases, with 13 bases left between them. Germline CDR1 reads ENHRY; CDR2 reads SYGVKD. The CDR3 spans 15 residues.

This chain connects TRBV5-8 to TRBJ2-3, with a possible D match to TRBD2 (7 bases). Trimming removed 5 bases from V and 1 base from J, with 8 bases in between. Germline-derived CDR1 and CDR2 are SGHTS and YDEGEE. The length of the CDR3 is 13 residues. The CDR3 region is CASRGGGTDTQYF. CDR3 nucleotides: TGTGCCAGCAGAGGGGGGGGCACAGATACGCAGTATTTT.

The chain carries TRBV19 and TRBJ2-1, with D perhaps TRBD1 (6 bases). The CDR3 runs 14 residues. Trimming shortened V by 10 bases and J by 0 bases, and 13 bases separated the two germline ends. Looked up from germline, CDR1 is LNHDA and CDR2 is SQIVND (reference sequence). The DNA of the CDR3 is TGTGCCACCCGAGGGGGTCCCTCCTACAATGAGCAGTTCTTC. Its protein is CATRGGPSYNEQFF.

The chain uses TRBV28 and TRBJ1-1; D possibly corresponds to TRBD1 (6 bases). The V gene's germline CDR1 is MDHEN and CDR2 SYDVKM. The ends were cut back, 10 bases at V and 10 bases at J, with 16 bases in the middle. CDR3 length: 11 amino acids. DNA for the CDR3: TGTGCCACCTCTGGGGGGCTCGGAGCTTTCTTT. It is translated as CATSGGLGAFF.

This clone was picked up one time. This chain connects TRBV15 to TRBJ2-3; D is ambiguous. V lost 3 bases and J 2 bases, leaving 9 bases between the germline ends. Germline V gives CDR1 LNHNV, CDR2 YYDKDF (reference sequence). The CDR3 consists of 14 residues. CDR3 nucleotide sequence: TGTGCCACCAGCAGGAGCCTATACACAGATACGCAGTATTTT. Translated: CATSRSLYTDTQYF.

The chain carries TRBV5-4 and TRBJ2-5; TRBD1 might be the D (6 bases). The germline V and J ends were trimmed by 3 bases and 4 bases, with 16 bases remaining between them. Germline V gene lookup returns CDR1 SGHNT and CDR2 YYREEE (reference sequence). This CDR3 is 15 amino acids long. The CDR3 sequence: CASSSPGGQRETQYF. Here the CDR3 DNA reads TGTGCCAGCAGCTCGCCGGGCGGACAGAGAGAGACCCAGTACTTC.

This clone was seen a few times. This sequence joins TRBV29-1 and TRBJ2-1; a possible D gene is TRBD1 (5 bases). V lost 6 bases, J lost 2 bases, and 14 bases lay in between. The CDR3 consists of 14 residues. Per the germline V gene, CDR1 is SQVTM and CDR2 is ANQGSEA. The CDR3 bases are TGCAGCGTCAGAGACAGCTTACCCTACAATGAGCAGTTCTTC. Protein: CSVRDSLPYNEQFF.

This chain links TRBV29-1 with TRBJ1-1; the D gene is possibly TRBD1 (5 bases). The germline CDR1 and CDR2 sequences are SQVTM and ANQGSEA. The CDR3 length is 17 residues. V lost 4 bases and J lost 0, with 21 bases in between. The CDR3 nucleotides are TGCAGCGTTGCCAGGGATGGTTATTGGAAGTTGAACACTGAAGCTTTCTTT. Protein sequence: CSVARDGYWKLNTEAFF.

Many counts were recorded for this clone. This chain connects TRBV3-1 (or the pseudogene TRBV3-2) to TRBJ2-3; TRBD1 agrees at 8 bases. V lost 0 bases to trimming and J lost 2 bases; unmatched junction nucleotides: 4. CDR3 length equals 16 residues. The germline V gene encodes CDR1 LGHDT and CDR2 YNNKEL (reference sequence). In DNA form, the CDR3 reads TGTGCCAGCAGCCAAGAGACAGGGGCACACACAGATACGCAGTATTTT. Translation gives CASSQETGAHTDTQYF.

V usage is TRBV10-3 and J usage is TRBJ2-2; 9 bases match TRBD2. The CDR3 is 17 residues long. After removal of 2 bases from V and 3 bases from J, the junction contained 7 bases not matched to a gene. Germline V gives CDR1 ENHRY, CDR2 SYGVKD. As DNA, the CDR3 is TGTGCCATCAGTGAGCCTGGACTAGCGAGCCACACCGGGGAGCTGTTTTTT. Its translation is CAISEPGLASHTGELFF.

The V and J genes are TRBV28 and TRBJ2-7; the match to TRBD1 covers 12 bases. The length of the CDR3 is 15 residues. Germline V gene sequence: CDR1 MDHEN, CDR2 SYDVKM. J was trimmed by 7 bases and V by 5 bases; bases with no gene match: 9. The CDR3 DNA is TGTGCCAGCAGTAATCCGGGACAGGGGGCGTGGGAGCAGTACTTC. Translated, it gives CASSNPGQGAWEQYF.